This T cell receptor (beta chain) is drawn from a study of response to subunit inactivated influenza vaccine. Whole-study results and caveats: Few additional T cells are recruited per seasonal influenza vaccination, authors suggested.

MiXCR, applied by TCRdb to the RT-PCR reads, yields one record per CDR3 protein. Here the sample spans around 850,000 distinct CDR3 sequences, around 18% being singletons. This clonotype was counted only a few times. The antigen remains undetermined. This clonotype was sampled from a man aged 50 or older who received an inactivated influenza vaccine. The sample was PBMCs from blood, taken less than 6 days after vaccination.

This chain's CDR3 is CASSQAPTGQYNEQFF. The CDR3 nucleotides are TGCGCCAGCAGCCAAGCACCGACGGGACAGTACAATGAGCAGTTCTTC. The rearrangement links TRBV4-3 to TRBJ2-1, with 7 bases aligning to TRBD1. This CDR3 contains 16 residues. V lost 1 base, J lost 4 bases, and 7 bases stayed unmatched. Germline-derived CDR1 and CDR2 are LGHNA and YSLEER.